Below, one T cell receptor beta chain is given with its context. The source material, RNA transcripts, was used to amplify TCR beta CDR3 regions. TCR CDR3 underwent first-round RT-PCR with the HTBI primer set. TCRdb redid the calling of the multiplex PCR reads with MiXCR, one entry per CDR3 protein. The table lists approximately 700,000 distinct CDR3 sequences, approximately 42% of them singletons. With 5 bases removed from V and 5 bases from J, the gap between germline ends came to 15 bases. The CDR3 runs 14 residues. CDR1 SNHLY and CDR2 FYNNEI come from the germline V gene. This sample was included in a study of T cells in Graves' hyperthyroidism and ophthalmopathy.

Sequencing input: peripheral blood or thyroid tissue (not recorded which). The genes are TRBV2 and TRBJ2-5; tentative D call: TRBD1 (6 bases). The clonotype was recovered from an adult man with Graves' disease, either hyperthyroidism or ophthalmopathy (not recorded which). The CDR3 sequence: CASSFRGSEETQYF. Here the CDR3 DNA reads TGTGCCAGCAGTTTCAGGGGATCGGAGGAGACCCAGTACTTC.